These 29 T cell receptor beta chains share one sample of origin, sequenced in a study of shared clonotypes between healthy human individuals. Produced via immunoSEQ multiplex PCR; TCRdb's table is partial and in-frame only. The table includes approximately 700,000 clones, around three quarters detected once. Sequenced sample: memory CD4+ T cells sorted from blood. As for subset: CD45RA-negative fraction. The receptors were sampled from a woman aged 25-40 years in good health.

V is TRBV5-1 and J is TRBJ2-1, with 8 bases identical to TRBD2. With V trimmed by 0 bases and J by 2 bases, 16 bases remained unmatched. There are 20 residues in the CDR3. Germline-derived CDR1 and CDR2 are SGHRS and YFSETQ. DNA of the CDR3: TGCGCCAGCAGCTTGGCCTCGGGAGGGCCTATGTTTAGCCCCTACAATGAGCAGTTCTTC. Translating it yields CASSLASGGPMFSPYNEQFF.

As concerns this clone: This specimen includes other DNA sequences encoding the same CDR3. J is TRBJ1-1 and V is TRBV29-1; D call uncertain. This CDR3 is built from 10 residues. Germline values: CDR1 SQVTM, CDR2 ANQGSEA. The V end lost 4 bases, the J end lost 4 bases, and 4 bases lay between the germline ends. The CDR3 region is CSVVGTEAFF. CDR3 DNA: TGCAGCGTTGTCGGCACTGAAGCTTTCTTT.

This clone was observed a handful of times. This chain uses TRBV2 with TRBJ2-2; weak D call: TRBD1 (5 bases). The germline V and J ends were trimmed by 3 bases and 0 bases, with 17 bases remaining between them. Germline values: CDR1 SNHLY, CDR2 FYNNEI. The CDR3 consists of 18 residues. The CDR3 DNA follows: TGTGCCAGCAGTGAGGCAGGGTCATGGATGGCGAACACCGGGGAGCTGTTTTTT. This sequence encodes CASSEAGSWMANTGELFF.

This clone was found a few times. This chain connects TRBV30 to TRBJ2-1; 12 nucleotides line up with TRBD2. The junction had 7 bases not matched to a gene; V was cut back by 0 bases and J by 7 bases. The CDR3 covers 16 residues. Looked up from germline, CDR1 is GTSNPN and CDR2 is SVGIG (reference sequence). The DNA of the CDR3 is TGTGCCTGGAGTGTAATCCTAGCGGGAGGGTTAAATGAGCAGTTCTTC. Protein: CAWSVILAGGLNEQFF.

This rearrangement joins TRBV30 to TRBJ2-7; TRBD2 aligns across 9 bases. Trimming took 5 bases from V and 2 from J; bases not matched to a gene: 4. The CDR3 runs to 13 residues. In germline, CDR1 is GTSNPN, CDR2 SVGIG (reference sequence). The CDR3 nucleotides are TGTGCCTGGGACATAGCGGGAGCCTACGAGCAGTACTTC. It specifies CAWDIAGAYEQYF.

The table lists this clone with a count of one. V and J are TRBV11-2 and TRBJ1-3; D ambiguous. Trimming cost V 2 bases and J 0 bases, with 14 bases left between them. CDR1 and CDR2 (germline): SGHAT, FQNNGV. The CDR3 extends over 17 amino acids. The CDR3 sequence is CASSLPGNSRSGNTIYF. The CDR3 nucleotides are TGTGCCAGCAGCTTACCCGGGAACAGTCGCTCTGGAAACACCATATATTTT.

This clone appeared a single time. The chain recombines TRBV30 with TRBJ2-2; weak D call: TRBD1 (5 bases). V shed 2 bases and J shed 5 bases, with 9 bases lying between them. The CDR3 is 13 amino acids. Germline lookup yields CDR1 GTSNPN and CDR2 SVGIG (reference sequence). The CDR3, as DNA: TGTGCCTGGAGTCCCGACAGAACCGGGGAGCTGTTTTTT. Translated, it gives CAWSPDRTGELFF.

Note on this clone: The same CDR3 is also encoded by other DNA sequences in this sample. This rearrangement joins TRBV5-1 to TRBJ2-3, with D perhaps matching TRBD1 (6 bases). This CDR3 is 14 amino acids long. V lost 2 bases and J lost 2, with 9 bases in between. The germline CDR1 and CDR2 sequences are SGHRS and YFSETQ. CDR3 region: CASSFGTLTDTQYF. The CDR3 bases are TGCGCCAGCAGCTTCGGGACACTCACAGATACGCAGTATTTT.

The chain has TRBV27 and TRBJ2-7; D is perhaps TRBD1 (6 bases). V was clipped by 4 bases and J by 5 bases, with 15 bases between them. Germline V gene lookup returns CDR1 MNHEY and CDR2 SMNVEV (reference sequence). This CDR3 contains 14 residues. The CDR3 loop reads CASSSGQPRDEQYF. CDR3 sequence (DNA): TGTGCCAGCAGTTCAGGACAGCCTAGGGACGAGCAGTACTTC.

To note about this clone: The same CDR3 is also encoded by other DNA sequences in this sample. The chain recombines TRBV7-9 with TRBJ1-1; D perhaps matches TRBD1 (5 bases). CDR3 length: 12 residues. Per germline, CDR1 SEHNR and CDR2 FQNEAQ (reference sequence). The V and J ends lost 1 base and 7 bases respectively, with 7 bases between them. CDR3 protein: CASSLDRLEAFF. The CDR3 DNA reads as TGTGCCAGCAGCTTAGACAGGCTTGAAGCTTTCTTT.

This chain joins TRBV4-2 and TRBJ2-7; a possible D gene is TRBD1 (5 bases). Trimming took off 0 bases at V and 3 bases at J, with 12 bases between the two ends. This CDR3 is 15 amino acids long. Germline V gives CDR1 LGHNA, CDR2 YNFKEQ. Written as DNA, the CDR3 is TGTGCCAGCAGCCAAGAACATAGACAGCACTACGAGCAGTACTTC. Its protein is CASSQEHRQHYEQYF.

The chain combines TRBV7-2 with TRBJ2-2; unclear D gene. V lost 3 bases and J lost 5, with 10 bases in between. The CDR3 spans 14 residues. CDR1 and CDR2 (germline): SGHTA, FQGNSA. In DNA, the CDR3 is TGTGCCAGCAGCTTCTATCGGTCAACCGGGGAGCTGTTTTTT. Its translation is CASSFYRSTGELFF.

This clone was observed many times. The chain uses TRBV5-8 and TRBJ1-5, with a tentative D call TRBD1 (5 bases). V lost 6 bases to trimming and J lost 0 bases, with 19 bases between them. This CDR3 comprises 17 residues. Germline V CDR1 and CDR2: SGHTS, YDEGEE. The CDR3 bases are TGTGCCAGCATCCGAAGGGGAGCATCCGATAGCAATCAGCCCCAGCATTTT. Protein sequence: CASIRRGASDSNQPQHF.

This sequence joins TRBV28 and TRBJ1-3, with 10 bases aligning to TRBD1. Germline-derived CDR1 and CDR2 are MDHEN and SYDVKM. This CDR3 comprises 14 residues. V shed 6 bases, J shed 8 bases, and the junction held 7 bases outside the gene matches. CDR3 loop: CASSRDRGHHTIYF. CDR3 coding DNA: TGTGCCAGCAGCCGGGACAGGGGCCACCACACCATATATTTT.

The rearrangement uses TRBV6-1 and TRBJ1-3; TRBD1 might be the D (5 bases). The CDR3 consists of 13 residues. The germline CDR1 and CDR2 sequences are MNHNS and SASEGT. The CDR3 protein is CAVGTNSGNTIYF. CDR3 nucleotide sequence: TGTGCAGTCGGGACCAACTCTGGAAACACCATATATTTT.

As DNA, the CDR3 is TGTGCCAGCAGCTTAACAGATAACACCGGGGAGCTGTTTTTT. The encoded protein is CASSLTDNTGELFF. This chain uses TRBV11-2 with TRBJ2-2; no definite D call. The CDR3 spans 14 residues. Trimming left V 2 bases short and J 2 bases short, with 6 bases between. Germline V CDR1 and CDR2: SGHAT, FQNNGV.

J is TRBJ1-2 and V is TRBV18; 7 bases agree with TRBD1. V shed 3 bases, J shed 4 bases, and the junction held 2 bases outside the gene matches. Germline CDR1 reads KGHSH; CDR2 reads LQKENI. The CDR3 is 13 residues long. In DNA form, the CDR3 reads TGTGCCAGCTCACCCGACAGGGTCTATGGCTACACCTTC. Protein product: CASSPDRVYGYTF.

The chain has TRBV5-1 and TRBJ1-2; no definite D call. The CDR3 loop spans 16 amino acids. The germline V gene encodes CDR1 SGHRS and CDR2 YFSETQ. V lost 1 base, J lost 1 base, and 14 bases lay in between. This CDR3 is CASSLRAMDHNYGYTF. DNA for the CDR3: TGCGCCAGCAGCTTGCGGGCTATGGACCATAACTATGGCTACACCTTC.

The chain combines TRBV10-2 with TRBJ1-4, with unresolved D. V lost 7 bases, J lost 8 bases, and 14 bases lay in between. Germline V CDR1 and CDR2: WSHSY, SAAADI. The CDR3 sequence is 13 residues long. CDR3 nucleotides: TGCGCCAGCAAGAGGCAACCAATGGAAAAACTGTTTTTT. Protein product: CASKRQPMEKLFF.

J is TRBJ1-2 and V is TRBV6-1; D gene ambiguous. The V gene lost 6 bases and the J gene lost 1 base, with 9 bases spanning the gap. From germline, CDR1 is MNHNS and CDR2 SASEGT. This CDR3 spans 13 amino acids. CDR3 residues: CASRIQVNYGYTF. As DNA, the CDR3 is TGTGCCAGCAGAATACAAGTTAACTATGGCTACACCTTC.

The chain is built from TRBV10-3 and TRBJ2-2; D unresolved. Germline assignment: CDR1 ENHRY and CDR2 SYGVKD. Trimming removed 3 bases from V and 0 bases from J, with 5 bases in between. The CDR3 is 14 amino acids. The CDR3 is CAISDGPNTGELFF. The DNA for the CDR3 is TGTGCCATCAGTGACGGTCCGAACACCGGGGAGCTGTTTTTT.

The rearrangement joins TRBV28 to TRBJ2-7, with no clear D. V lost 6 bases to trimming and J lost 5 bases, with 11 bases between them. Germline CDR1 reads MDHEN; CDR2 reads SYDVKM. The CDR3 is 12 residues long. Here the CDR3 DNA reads TGTGCCAGCAGAACTGACATTCACGAGCAGTACTTC. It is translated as CASRTDIHEQYF.

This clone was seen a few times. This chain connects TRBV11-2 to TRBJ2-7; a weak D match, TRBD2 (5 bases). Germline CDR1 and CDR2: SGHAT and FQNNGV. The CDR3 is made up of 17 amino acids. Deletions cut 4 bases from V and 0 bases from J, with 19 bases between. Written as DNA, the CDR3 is TGTGCCAGCAGCTCACTAGAAGGACGGTGGAGCTCCTACGAGCAGTACTTC. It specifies CASSSLEGRWSSYEQYF.

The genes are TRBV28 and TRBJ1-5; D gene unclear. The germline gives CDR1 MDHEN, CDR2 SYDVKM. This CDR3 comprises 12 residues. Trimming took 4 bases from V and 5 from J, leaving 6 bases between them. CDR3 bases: TGTGCCAGCAGTTCAGCTTATCAGCCCCAGCATTTT. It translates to CASSSAYQPQHF.

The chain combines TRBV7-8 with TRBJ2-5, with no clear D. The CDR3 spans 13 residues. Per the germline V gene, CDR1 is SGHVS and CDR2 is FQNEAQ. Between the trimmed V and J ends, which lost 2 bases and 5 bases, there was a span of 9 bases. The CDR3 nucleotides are TGTGCCAGCAGCTTAAGGGTTTGGGAGACCCAGTACTTC. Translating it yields CASSLRVWETQYF. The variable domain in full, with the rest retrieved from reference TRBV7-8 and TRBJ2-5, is GAGVSQSPRYKVAKRGQDVALRCDPISGHVSLFWYQQALGQGPEFLTYFQNEAQLDKSGLPSDRFFAERPEGSVSTLKIQRTQQEDSAVYLCASSLRVWETQYFGPGTRLLVL.

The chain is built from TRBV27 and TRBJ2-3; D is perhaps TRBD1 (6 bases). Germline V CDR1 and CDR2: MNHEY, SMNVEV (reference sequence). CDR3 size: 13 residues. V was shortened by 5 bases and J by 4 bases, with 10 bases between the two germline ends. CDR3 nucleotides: TGTGCCAGCAGTCATGGGGGCGCAGATACGCAGTATTTT. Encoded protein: CASSHGGADTQYF.

CDR3 region: CASSPSTGIQETQYF. In DNA form, the CDR3 reads TGTGCCAGCAGCCCGTCGACAGGGATCCAAGAGACCCAGTACTTC. The chain employs TRBV9 and TRBJ2-5; 7 nucleotides line up with TRBD1. In germline, CDR1 is SGDLS, CDR2 YYNGEE. There are 15 residues in the CDR3. With V trimmed by 4 bases and J by 1 base, 7 bases remained unmatched.

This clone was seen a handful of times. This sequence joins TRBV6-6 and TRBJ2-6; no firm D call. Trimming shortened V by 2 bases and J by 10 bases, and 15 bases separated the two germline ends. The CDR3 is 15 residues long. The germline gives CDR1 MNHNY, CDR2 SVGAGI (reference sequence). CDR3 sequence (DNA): TGTGCCAGCAGTTACGAGGTACCGAACGTAAACGTCCTGACTTTC. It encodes CASSYEVPNVNVLTF.

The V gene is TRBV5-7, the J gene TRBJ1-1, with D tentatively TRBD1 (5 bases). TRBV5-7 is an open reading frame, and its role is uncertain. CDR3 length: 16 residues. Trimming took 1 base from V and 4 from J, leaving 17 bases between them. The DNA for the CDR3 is TGTGCCAGCAGCTTGCGAGGGGCGGGAACATTCACTGAAGCTTTCTTT. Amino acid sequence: CASSLRGAGTFTEAFF.